This is a list of T cell receptor beta chains from one sample in a study of T cell responses to AZD1222 COVID-19 vaccine. TCRdb's copy holds only in-frame clones and misses some; the assay was immunoSEQ multiplex PCR. The sample lists around 120,000 clones; just over 85% were seen once. This material consisted of peripheral blood, taken on day 0 of AZD1222 vaccination. These receptors were obtained from an adult in good health. The CDR3 runs from the conserved cysteine through the conserved F or W. The order of the fields is J gene, V gene, D gene, clone size, CDR3 protein, CDR3 DNA. The D gene is left open where the match is weak. Size tells how often a clone was seen (once, few, many) or the class of an expanded clone, and some rows leave it out.

j_call: TRBJ2-1
v_call: TRBV12-3/TRBV12-4
d_call: TRBD2
clone_size: few
cdr3_aa: CASKTSGRGEQFF
cdr3_nt: TGTGCCAGCAAAACTAGCGGGAGAGGTGAGCAGTTCTTC

j_call: TRBJ1-3
v_call: TRBV9
d_call: .
clone_size: .
cdr3_aa: CASSVDRLFGNTIYF
cdr3_nt: TGTGCCAGCAGCGTAGACAGATTGTTTGGAAACACCATATATTTT

j_call: TRBJ2-1
v_call: TRBV19
d_call: TRBD2
clone_size: .
cdr3_aa: CASRLILAGGPRNEQFF
cdr3_nt: TGTGCCAGTAGATTAATACTAGCGGGAGGGCCGCGTAATGAGCAGTTCTTC

j_call: TRBJ2-1
v_call: TRBV3-1/TRBV3-2
d_call: TRBD2
clone_size: .
cdr3_aa: CASSHPHSMASSGLGNEQFF
cdr3_nt: TGTGCCAGCAGCCATCCCCATAGTATGGCTTCCAGCGGACTAGGCAATGAGCAGTTCTTC

j_call: TRBJ2-3
v_call: TRBV6-4
d_call: TRBD2
clone_size: .
cdr3_aa: CASGGLAGTTDTQYF
cdr3_nt: TGTGCCAGCGGCGGTCTAGCGGGGACCACAGATACGCAGTATTTT

j_call: TRBJ1-1
v_call: TRBV19
d_call: .
clone_size: once
cdr3_aa: CASTGSYTEAFF
cdr3_nt: TGTGCCAGTACGGGGTCCTACACTGAAGCTTTCTTT

j_call: TRBJ1-2
v_call: TRBV12-5
d_call: TRBD1
clone_size: few
cdr3_aa: CASGLEQGYEDGYTF
cdr3_nt: TGTGCTAGTGGTTTGGAACAGGGGTATGAAGATGGCTACACCTTC

j_call: TRBJ1-6
v_call: TRBV27
d_call: .
clone_size: .
cdr3_aa: CASSLTATETVLPLHF
cdr3_nt: TGTGCCAGCAGTTTAACCGCCACTGAAACAGTTTTACCCCTCCACTTT

j_call: TRBJ2-5
v_call: TRBV5-1
d_call: TRBD1
clone_size: .
cdr3_aa: CASTDRGRQETQYF
cdr3_nt: TGCGCCAGCACGGACAGGGGTCGACAAGAGACCCAGTACTTC

j_call: TRBJ1-2
v_call: TRBV29-1
d_call: TRBD1
clone_size: once
cdr3_aa: CSVARTGLGYTF
cdr3_nt: TGCAGCGTGGCCCGGACAGGGTTGGGCTACACCTTC

j_call: TRBJ2-7
v_call: TRBV6-2/TRBV6-3
d_call: TRBD2
clone_size: .
cdr3_aa: CASSPHSGGASYEQYF
cdr3_nt: TGTGCCAGCAGCCCCCATAGCGGGGGGGCTTCCTACGAGCAGTACTTC

j_call: TRBJ1-2
v_call: TRBV11-2
d_call: .
clone_size: .
cdr3_aa: CASSLGLSPRIDGYTF
cdr3_nt: TGTGCCAGCAGCTTAGGGTTGAGTCCCAGAATAGATGGCTACACCTTC

j_call: TRBJ1-2
v_call: TRBV7-2
d_call: .
clone_size: .
cdr3_aa: CASSLTQGNYGYTF
cdr3_nt: TGTGCCAGCAGCTTGACTCAGGGGAACTATGGCTACACCTTC

j_call: TRBJ1-4
v_call: TRBV4-3
d_call: .
clone_size: .
cdr3_aa: CASSQDRVVPYNEKLFF
cdr3_nt: TGCGCCAGCAGCCAAGACAGAGTCGTACCCTATAATGAAAAACTGTTTTTT

j_call: TRBJ1-2
v_call: TRBV6-2/TRBV6-3
d_call: .
clone_size: .
cdr3_aa: CASTPGDQNYGYTF
cdr3_nt: TGTGCCAGCACCCCAGGGGATCAGAACTATGGCTACACCTTC

j_call: TRBJ1-2
v_call: TRBV30
d_call: .
clone_size: .
cdr3_aa: CAWTSAGYGYTF
cdr3_nt: TGTGCCTGGACTTCAGCAGGGTATGGCTACACCTTC

j_call: TRBJ2-2
v_call: TRBV3-1/TRBV3-2
d_call: .
clone_size: .
cdr3_aa: CASSRQTGYTGELFF
cdr3_nt: TGTGCCAGCAGCCGCCAAACAGGGTACACCGGGGAGCTGTTTTTT

j_call: TRBJ2-5
v_call: TRBV7-9
d_call: .
clone_size: .
cdr3_aa: CASSPGTYFSSTQYF
cdr3_nt: TGTGCCAGCAGCCCGGGGACATACTTTTCTTCCACCCAGTACTTC

j_call: TRBJ2-7
v_call: TRBV27
d_call: .
clone_size: .
cdr3_aa: CASSHPQTGLYEQYF
cdr3_nt: TGTGCCAGCAGTCACCCCCAAACAGGGCTCTACGAGCAGTACTTC

j_call: TRBJ2-2
v_call: TRBV2
d_call: .
clone_size: .
cdr3_aa: CASSEARRGTGELFF
cdr3_nt: TGTGCCAGCAGTGAAGCGCGTCGCGGCACCGGGGAGCTGTTTTTT

j_call: TRBJ1-2
v_call: TRBV6-5
d_call: .
clone_size: .
cdr3_aa: CASTVDDSPNYGYTF
cdr3_nt: TGTGCCAGCACCGTGGACGATTCCCCTAACTATGGCTACACCTTC

j_call: TRBJ2-5
v_call: TRBV6-1
d_call: .
clone_size: .
cdr3_aa: CASSEVGGTIQETQYF
cdr3_nt: TGTGCCAGCAGTGAAGTGGGCGGGACCATACAAGAGACCCAGTACTTC

j_call: TRBJ1-5
v_call: TRBV5-5
d_call: .
clone_size: .
cdr3_aa: CASSFWGNSNQPQHF
cdr3_nt: TGTGCCAGCAGCTTTTGGGGGAATAGCAATCAGCCCCAGCATTTT

j_call: TRBJ2-3
v_call: TRBV19
d_call: .
clone_size: .
cdr3_aa: CASRFGGSTDTQYF
cdr3_nt: TGTGCCAGTAGGTTTGGCGGGAGCACAGATACGCAGTATTTT

j_call: TRBJ1-2
v_call: TRBV9
d_call: TRBD1
clone_size: .
cdr3_aa: CASSRGLEGYTF
cdr3_nt: TGTGCCAGCAGCAGGGGGCTAGAGGGCTACACCTTC

j_call: TRBJ1-4
v_call: TRBV7-2
d_call: .
clone_size: few
cdr3_aa: CASSLMGQTEKLFF
cdr3_nt: TGTGCCAGCAGCTTAATGGGGCAAACTGAAAAACTGTTTTTT

j_call: TRBJ2-5
v_call: TRBV5-1
d_call: .
clone_size: .
cdr3_aa: CASSPTQGLETQYF
cdr3_nt: TGCGCCAGCAGCCCGACTCAGGGGTTAGAGACCCAGTACTTC

j_call: TRBJ2-3
v_call: TRBV7-3
d_call: TRBD2
clone_size: .
cdr3_aa: CASSHLAGAESSTDTQYF
cdr3_nt: TGTGCCAGCAGCCACCTAGCGGGCGCTGAATCTAGCACAGATACGCAGTATTTT

j_call: TRBJ2-5
v_call: TRBV19
d_call: .
clone_size: .
cdr3_aa: CASSIWGETQYF
cdr3_nt: TGTGCCAGTAGTATTTGGGGGGAGACCCAGTACTTC

j_call: TRBJ2-3
v_call: TRBV9
d_call: .
clone_size: .
cdr3_aa: CASSVGLSLVSGDTQYF
cdr3_nt: TGTGCCAGCAGCGTAGGTTTGTCGCTAGTGTCAGGAGATACGCAGTATTTT

j_call: TRBJ2-3
v_call: TRBV7-7
d_call: .
clone_size: .
cdr3_aa: CASSPSSPDTQYF
cdr3_nt: TGTGCCAGCAGCCCCTCGAGCCCAGATACGCAGTATTTT

j_call: TRBJ2-5
v_call: TRBV18
d_call: .
clone_size: .
cdr3_aa: CASSPPGTAETQYF
cdr3_nt: TGTGCCAGCTCACCACCGGGGACGGCGGAGACCCAGTACTTC

j_call: TRBJ1-1
v_call: TRBV28
d_call: .
clone_size: .
cdr3_aa: CASSLVIRAEAFF
cdr3_nt: TGTGCCAGCAGTCTTGTTATACGGGCTGAAGCTTTCTTT

j_call: TRBJ1-4
v_call: TRBV6-2/TRBV6-3
d_call: .
clone_size: .
cdr3_aa: CASSYPPALDEKLFF
cdr3_nt: TGTGCCAGCAGTTACCCCCCCGCCTTGGATGAAAAACTGTTTTTT

j_call: TRBJ2-1
v_call: TRBV7-9
d_call: TRBD1
clone_size: few
cdr3_aa: CASSLRQGVNEQFF
cdr3_nt: TGTGCCAGCAGCTTGCGCCAGGGGGTCAATGAGCAGTTCTTC

j_call: TRBJ1-1
v_call: TRBV27
d_call: .
clone_size: .
cdr3_aa: CASSQTRGTEAFF
cdr3_nt: TGTGCCAGCAGTCAAACGAGGGGCACTGAAGCTTTCTTT

j_call: TRBJ2-5
v_call: TRBV7-2
d_call: TRBD2
clone_size: .
cdr3_aa: CATRISGSETQYF
cdr3_nt: TGTGCCACTCGAATTAGCGGGAGTGAGACCCAGTACTTC

j_call: TRBJ1-1
v_call: TRBV10-1
d_call: .
clone_size: .
cdr3_aa: CASSDVQGNTEAFF
cdr3_nt: TGCGCCAGCAGTGACGTACAGGGAAACACTGAAGCTTTCTTT

j_call: TRBJ1-1
v_call: TRBV5-1
d_call: .
clone_size: .
cdr3_aa: CASSLQSGTEAFF
cdr3_nt: TGCGCCAGCAGCTTACAGAGTGGCACTGAAGCTTTCTTT

j_call: TRBJ1-4
v_call: TRBV6-5
d_call: TRBD1
clone_size: .
cdr3_aa: CASRWDRGNEKLFF
cdr3_nt: TGTGCCAGCCGCTGGGACAGGGGTAATGAAAAACTGTTTTTT

j_call: TRBJ1-6
v_call: TRBV5-1
d_call: .
clone_size: .
cdr3_aa: CASSLADGAHNSPLHF
cdr3_nt: TGCGCCAGCAGCTTGGCCGACGGGGCCCATAATTCACCCCTCCACTTT

j_call: TRBJ2-7
v_call: TRBV5-5
d_call: .
clone_size: .
cdr3_aa: CASSWGGYEQYF
cdr3_nt: TGTGCCAGCAGCTGGGGTGGGTACGAGCAGTACTTC

j_call: TRBJ1-1
v_call: TRBV27
d_call: .
clone_size: .
cdr3_aa: CASSFRVSNTEAFF
cdr3_nt: TGTGCCAGCAGCTTTAGAGTTTCGAACACTGAAGCTTTCTTT

j_call: TRBJ1-3
v_call: TRBV5-4
d_call: .
clone_size: .
cdr3_aa: CAASGALSGNTIYF
cdr3_nt: TGTGCCGCTAGTGGTGCCCTCTCTGGAAACACCATATATTTT

j_call: TRBJ1-5
v_call: TRBV11-2
d_call: .
clone_size: once
cdr3_aa: CASSLVGSGQPQHF
cdr3_nt: TGTGCCAGCAGCTTAGTAGGGTCAGGACAGCCCCAGCATTTT

j_call: TRBJ2-5
v_call: TRBV6-1
d_call: .
clone_size: .
cdr3_aa: CASSEPKRLRGGETQYF
cdr3_nt: TGTGCCAGCAGTGAACCGAAACGGTTAAGGGGGGGAGAGACCCAGTACTTC

j_call: TRBJ2-7
v_call: TRBV18
d_call: TRBD1
clone_size: .
cdr3_aa: CASSPLEGAWEQYF
cdr3_nt: TGTGCCAGCTCACCACTCGAGGGGGCCTGGGAGCAGTACTTC

j_call: TRBJ1-5
v_call: TRBV6-2/TRBV6-3
d_call: .
clone_size: .
cdr3_aa: CASSFYQGGGQPQHF
cdr3_nt: TGTGCCAGCAGCTTCTACCAGGGTGGCGGTCAGCCCCAGCATTTT

j_call: TRBJ1-6
v_call: TRBV24-1
d_call: .
clone_size: .
cdr3_aa: CATSDSGGSPLHF
cdr3_nt: TGTGCCACCAGTGATTCGGGAGGGTCACCCCTCCACTTT

j_call: TRBJ2-5
v_call: TRBV29-1
d_call: .
clone_size: .
cdr3_aa: CSVEDPFTGEEETQYF
cdr3_nt: TGCAGCGTTGAAGATCCCTTTACGGGTGAAGAAGAGACCCAGTACTTC

j_call: TRBJ1-1
v_call: TRBV11-2
d_call: .
clone_size: .
cdr3_aa: CASSLAGQALNTEAFF
cdr3_nt: TGTGCCAGCAGCTTAGCTGGTCAGGCTTTGAACACTGAAGCTTTCTTT

j_call: TRBJ2-1
v_call: TRBV5-1
d_call: TRBD2
clone_size: .
cdr3_aa: CASSLARSAGVNEQFF
cdr3_nt: TGCGCCAGCAGCTTGGCACGGTCGGCGGGAGTGAATGAGCAGTTCTTC

j_call: TRBJ1-4
v_call: TRBV19
d_call: .
clone_size: .
cdr3_aa: CASSIPSGAQEKLFF
cdr3_nt: TGTGCCAGTAGTATCCCGTCGGGGGCGCAGGAAAAACTGTTTTTT

j_call: TRBJ1-2
v_call: TRBV4-3
d_call: .
clone_size: .
cdr3_aa: CASSQVIGGAEGYTF
cdr3_nt: TGCGCCAGCAGCCAAGTCATCGGGGGGGCTGAAGGCTACACCTTC